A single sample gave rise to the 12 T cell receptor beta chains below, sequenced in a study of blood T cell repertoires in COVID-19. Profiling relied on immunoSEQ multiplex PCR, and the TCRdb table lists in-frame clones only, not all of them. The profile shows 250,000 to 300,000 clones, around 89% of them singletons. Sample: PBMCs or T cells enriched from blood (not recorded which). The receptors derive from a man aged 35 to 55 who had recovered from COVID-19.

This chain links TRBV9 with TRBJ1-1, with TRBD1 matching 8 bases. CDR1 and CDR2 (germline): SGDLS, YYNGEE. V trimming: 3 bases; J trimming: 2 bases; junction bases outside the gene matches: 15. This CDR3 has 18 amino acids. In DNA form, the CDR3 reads TGTGCCAGCAGCGGAAGGGGACAGGTCCCGGCATTTAACACTGAAGCTTTCTTT. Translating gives CASSGRGQVPAFNTEAFF.

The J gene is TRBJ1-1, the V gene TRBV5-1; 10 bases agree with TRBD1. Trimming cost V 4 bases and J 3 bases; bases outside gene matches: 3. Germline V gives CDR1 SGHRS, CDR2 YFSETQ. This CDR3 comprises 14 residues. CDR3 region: CASSPGQGHTEAFF. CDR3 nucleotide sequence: TGCGCCAGCAGCCCGGGACAGGGGCACACTGAAGCTTTCTTT.

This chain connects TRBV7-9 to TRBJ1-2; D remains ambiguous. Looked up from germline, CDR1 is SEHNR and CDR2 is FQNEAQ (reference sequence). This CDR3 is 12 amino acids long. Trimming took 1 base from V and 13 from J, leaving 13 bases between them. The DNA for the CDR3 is TGTGCCAGCAGCTTAGAACTACCCGGGAGCACCTTC. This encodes CASSLELPGSTF. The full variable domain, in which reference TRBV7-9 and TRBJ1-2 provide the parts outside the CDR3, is DTGVSQNPRHKITKRGQNVTFRCDPISEHNRLYWYRQTLGQGPEFLTYFQNEAQLEKSRLLSDRFSAERPKGSFSTLEIQRTEQGDSAMYLCASSLELPGSTFGSGTRLTVV.

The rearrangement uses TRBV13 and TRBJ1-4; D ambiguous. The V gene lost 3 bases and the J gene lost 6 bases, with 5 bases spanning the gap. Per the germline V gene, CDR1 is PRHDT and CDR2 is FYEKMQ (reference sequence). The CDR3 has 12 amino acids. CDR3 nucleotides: TGTGCCAGCAGCTTTTACTATGAAAAACTGTTTTTT. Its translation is CASSFYYEKLFF.

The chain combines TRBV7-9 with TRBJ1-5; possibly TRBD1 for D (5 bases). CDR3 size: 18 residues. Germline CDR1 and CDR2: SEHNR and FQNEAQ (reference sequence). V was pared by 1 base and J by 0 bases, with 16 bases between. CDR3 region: CASSLGGSIGYSNQPQHF. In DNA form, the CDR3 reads TGTGCCAGCAGCTTAGGGGGCTCTATAGGTTATAGCAATCAGCCCCAGCATTTT.

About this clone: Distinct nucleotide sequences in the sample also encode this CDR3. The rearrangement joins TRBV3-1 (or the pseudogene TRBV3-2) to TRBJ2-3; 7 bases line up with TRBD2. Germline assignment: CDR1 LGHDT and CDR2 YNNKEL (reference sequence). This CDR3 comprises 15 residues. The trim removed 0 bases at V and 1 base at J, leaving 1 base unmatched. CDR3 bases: TGTGCCAGCAGCCAAGATCTAGCGGGCACAGATACGCAGTATTTT. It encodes CASSQDLAGTDTQYF.

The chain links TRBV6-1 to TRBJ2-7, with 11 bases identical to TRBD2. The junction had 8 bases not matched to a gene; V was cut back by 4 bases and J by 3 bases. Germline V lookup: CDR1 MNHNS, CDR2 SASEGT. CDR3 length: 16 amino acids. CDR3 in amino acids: CASSAAAGTSGYEQYF. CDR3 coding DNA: TGTGCCAGCAGTGCAGCGGCCGGGACTAGCGGCTACGAGCAGTACTTC.

The CDR3 loop is CASSIDAGIPGELFF. The CDR3 region has the DNA TGTGCCAGTAGTATAGACGCAGGGATCCCCGGGGAGCTGTTTTTT. This rearrangement joins TRBV19 to TRBJ2-2, with D perhaps matching TRBD1 (5 bases). The CDR3 spans 15 residues. Germline loops: CDR1 LNHDA, CDR2 SQIVND (reference sequence). Trimming left V 0 bases short and J 6 bases short, with 11 bases between.

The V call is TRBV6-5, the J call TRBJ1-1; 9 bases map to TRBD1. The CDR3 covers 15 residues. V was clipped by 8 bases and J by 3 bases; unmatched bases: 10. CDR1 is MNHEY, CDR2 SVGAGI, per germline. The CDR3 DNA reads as TGTGCCAGCCTAAGGACAGGGGTTGAGGACACTGAAGCTTTCTTT. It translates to CASLRTGVEDTEAFF.

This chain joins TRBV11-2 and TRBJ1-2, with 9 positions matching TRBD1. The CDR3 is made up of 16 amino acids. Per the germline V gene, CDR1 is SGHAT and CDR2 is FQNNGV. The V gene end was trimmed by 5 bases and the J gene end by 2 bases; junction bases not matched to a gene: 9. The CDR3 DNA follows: TGTGCCAGCAGCCAAATCAACAGGGGGCCGAACTATGGCTACACCTTC. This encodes CASSQINRGPNYGYTF.

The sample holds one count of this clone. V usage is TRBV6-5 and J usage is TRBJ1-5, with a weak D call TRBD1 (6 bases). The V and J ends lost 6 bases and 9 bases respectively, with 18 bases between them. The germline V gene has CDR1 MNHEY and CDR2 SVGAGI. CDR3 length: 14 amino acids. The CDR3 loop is CASRRDTGPWPQHF. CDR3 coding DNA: TGTGCCAGCAGAAGGGACACTGGGCCATGGCCCCAGCATTTT.

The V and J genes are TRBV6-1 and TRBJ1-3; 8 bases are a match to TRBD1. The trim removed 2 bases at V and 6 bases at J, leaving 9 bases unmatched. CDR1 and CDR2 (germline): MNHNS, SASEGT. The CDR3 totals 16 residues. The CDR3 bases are TGTGCCAGCAGTGAATCAAACAGGGGGAGGTTAAACACCATATATTTT. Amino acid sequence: CASSESNRGRLNTIYF.